One and the same sample provided the 8 T cell receptor beta chains below, sequenced in a study of early T cells in non-severe SARS-CoV-2 infection. Each CDR3 protein is one row after TCRdb ran MiXCR on the 5' RACE reads. Here the sample spans 27,000 or so distinct CDR3 sequences, roughly 6.6% being singletons. The sequenced sample consisted of whole blood. Receptors were obtained from an adult who was a healthcare worker with PCR-confirmed SARS-CoV-2 infection or an uninfected control (not recorded which).

This clonotype was recorded at least ten times. This sequence joins TRBV11-2 and TRBJ2-7, with D possibly being TRBD2 (6 bases). Trimming took off 5 bases at V and 7 bases at J, with 12 bases between the two ends. The CDR3 runs to 12 residues. The germline V gene has CDR1 SGHAT and CDR2 FQNNGV. Written as DNA, the CDR3 is TGTGCCAGCAGCCCGGGACTCTCGGAGCAGTACTTC. Translation: CASSPGLSEQYF. Complete variable domain (other parts from reference TRBV11-2 and TRBJ2-7): EAGVAQSPRYKIIEKRQSVAFWCNPISGHATLYWYQQILGQGPKLLIQFQNNGVVDDSQLPKDRFSAERLKGVDSTLKIQPAKLEDSAVYLCASSPGLSEQYFGPGTRLTVT.

This clonotype showed up many times. The rearrangement joins TRBV15 to TRBJ2-7; the match to TRBD2 covers 8 bases. The V gene end was trimmed by 0 bases and the J gene end by 0 bases; junction bases not matched to a gene: 4. Germline V CDR1 and CDR2: LNHNV, YYDKDF (reference sequence). The CDR3 has 16 residues. CDR3 DNA: TGTGCCACCAGCAGAGACCCCGGGACTAGCTCCTACGAGCAGTACTTC. This translates into CATSRDPGTSSYEQYF.

At least ten counts were recorded for this clonotype. The chain is built from TRBV6-2 or TRBV6-3 and TRBJ2-5; 9 nucleotides agree with TRBD1. The CDR3 consists of 16 residues. The germline V gene encodes CDR1 MNHEY and CDR2 SVGEGT. With V trimmed by 6 bases and J by 1 base, 9 bases remained unmatched. The CDR3 coding sequence is TGTGCCAGCAGACCTAGACAGGGGGGATTCCAAGAGACCCAGTACTTC. It codes for CASRPRQGGFQETQYF.

This clonotype has just a few counts. One end of the junction is discordant with germline, which a read error may explain. The CDR3 loop reads CANSPRQGETQYF. CDR3 DNA sequence: TGTGCCAACAGTCCGAGACAGGGAGAGACCCAGTACTTC. V gene TRBV12-3 or TRBV12-4 combines with J gene TRBJ2-5; the match to TRBD1 covers 7 bases. This CDR3 has 13 residues.

A word on this clonotype: A read error is possible here, since a much larger clone lies one base away. The chain carries TRBV12-3 or TRBV12-4 and TRBJ2-4; D could derive from TRBD1 or TRBD2 (5 bases each). The CDR3 is 13 amino acids. Trimming stripped 5 bases from V and 8 bases from J, with 13 bases between. The CDR3 loop is CASSPAGRDIQYF. The CDR3 coding sequence is TGTGCCAGCAGTCCGGCAGGGCGGGACATTCAGTACTTC.

The chain has TRBV7-8 and TRBJ1-3; 7 bases align to TRBD1. The germline V gene encodes CDR1 SGHVS and CDR2 FQNEAQ. The CDR3 extends over 14 amino acids. After removal of 4 bases from V and 4 bases from J, the junction contained 4 bases not matched to a gene. In DNA form, the CDR3 reads TGTGCCAGCAGCTCGACAGGGTTAGGAAACACCATATATTTT. Its protein is CASSSTGLGNTIYF.

Ten or more counts support this clonotype. The chain links TRBV7-2 to TRBJ2-3, with TRBD2 matching over 12 bases. V was pared by 5 bases and J by 4 bases, with 7 bases of the junction left unmatched. The CDR3 contains 16 residues. Germline V lookup: CDR1 SGHTA, CDR2 FQGNSA. CDR3 amino acids: CASSLRLAGVADTQYF. The CDR3 region has the DNA TGTGCCAGCAGCCTCCGACTAGCGGGGGTGGCAGATACGCAGTATTTT.

This clonotype was picked up many times. The J gene is TRBJ2-6, the V gene TRBV4-2; 10 nucleotides align to TRBD2. The CDR3 is made up of 21 amino acids. The V gene end was trimmed by 0 bases and the J gene end by 0 bases; junction bases not matched to a gene: 11. In germline, CDR1 is LGHNA, CDR2 YNFKEQ. This chain's CDR3 is CASSQDLVAGGQISGANVLTF. The CDR3 DNA sequence: TGTGCCAGCAGCCAAGACCTTGTAGCGGGAGGCCAGATCTCTGGGGCCAACGTCCTGACTTTC.